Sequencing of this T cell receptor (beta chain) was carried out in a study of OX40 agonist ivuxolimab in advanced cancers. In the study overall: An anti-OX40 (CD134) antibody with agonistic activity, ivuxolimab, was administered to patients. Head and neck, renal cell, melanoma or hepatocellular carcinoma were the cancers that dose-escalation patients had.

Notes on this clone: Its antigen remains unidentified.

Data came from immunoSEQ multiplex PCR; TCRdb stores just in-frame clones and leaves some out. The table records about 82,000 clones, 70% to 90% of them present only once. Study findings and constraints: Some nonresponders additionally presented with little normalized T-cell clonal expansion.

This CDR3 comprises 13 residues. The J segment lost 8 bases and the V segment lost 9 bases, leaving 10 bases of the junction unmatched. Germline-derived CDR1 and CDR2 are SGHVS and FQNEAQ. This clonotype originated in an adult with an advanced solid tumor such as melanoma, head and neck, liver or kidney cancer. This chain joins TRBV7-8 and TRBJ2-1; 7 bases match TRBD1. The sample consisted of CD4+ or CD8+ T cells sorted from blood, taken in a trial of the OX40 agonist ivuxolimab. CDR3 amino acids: CASGETGLYEQFF. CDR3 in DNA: TGTGCCAGTGGGGAGACAGGGTTGTATGAGCAGTTCTTC.